Listed below are T cell receptor beta chains from one sample, sequenced in a study of blood T cell repertoires in COVID-19. Clones were read by immunoSEQ multiplex PCR, and TCRdb kept only the in-frame ones, dropping some. The sample shows 300,000 to 400,000 clones, approximately 88% of them seen only once. The source material was peripheral blood. The receptor source for this set is a woman aged 25 to 39 with COVID-19, enrolled during active disease. CDR3s include the opening cysteine and the closing phenylalanine or tryptophan. A D gene is named only where the DNA matches it firmly. Where a row states a size, it is once, few, many or the class of an expanded clone; other rows omit it.

CDR3 DNA	CDR3 protein	V gene	clone size	D gene	J gene
TGTGCCAGCAGCTTACTTGGGGCCAACGTCCTGACTTTC	CASSLLGANVLTF	TRBV7-9	.	.	TRBJ2-6
TGTGCCAGCAGTCGGGGGGAGAACACTGAAGCTTTCTTT	CASSRGENTEAFF	TRBV2	.	.	TRBJ1-1
TGTGCCAGCAGAACAACGGGTAATGAAAAACTGTTTTTT	CASRTTGNEKLFF	TRBV28	.	.	TRBJ1-4
TGTGCCAGCAGTTTAGTGACTTCCGGGACAGGGACCTATGGCTACACCTTC	CASSLVTSGTGTYGYTF	TRBV28	.	TRBD1	TRBJ1-2
TGTGCCAGCCGCCGGGCCGGGGGTGAAAAACTGTTTTTT	CASRRAGGEKLFF	TRBV6-5	few	.	TRBJ1-4
TGTGCCAGCAAAACGACAGGGGATCTCACCGGGGAGCTGTTTTTT	CASKTTGDLTGELFF	TRBV6-6	.	TRBD1	TRBJ2-2
TGTGCCAGCAGTACAAGACAGGACTATGGCTACACCTTC	CASSTRQDYGYTF	TRBV28	.	.	TRBJ1-2
TGTGCCAGCAGCAGCGGCTTGTCCGCTAATGAAAAACTGTTTTTT	CASSSGLSANEKLFF	TRBV6-5	few	.	TRBJ1-4
TGTGCCAGCAGTTACCTCCGGACAAACACTGAAGCTTTCTTT	CASSYLRTNTEAFF	TRBV6-2/TRBV6-3	once	.	TRBJ1-1
TGCGCCAGTCAGGACAGGGGGCACGGAGATACGCAGTATTTT	CASQDRGHGDTQYF	TRBV4-1	.	TRBD1	TRBJ2-3
TGTGCCAGTAGTACTGCCAGGGATTTTAACTATGGCTACACCTTC	CASSTARDFNYGYTF	TRBV19	.	.	TRBJ1-2
TGCGCCAGCAGCCAAGATGGACAGGGGGCCCGACAGCCCCAGCATTTT	CASSQDGQGARQPQHF	TRBV4-1	few	TRBD1	TRBJ1-5
TGTGCCAGCAGCTTGGTTCCGATCGGGGGGGCCCCCGGAGATACGCAGTATTTT	CASSLVPIGGAPGDTQYF	TRBV5-4	.	TRBD2	TRBJ2-3
TGCAGTGCTAGTCCGGGAGGCAGGGGGCGAGATCAGCCCCAGCATTTT	CSASPGGRGRDQPQHF	TRBV20-1	.	TRBD1	TRBJ1-5
TGTGCCACCAGCAGAGATCTGGGACTATACAATGAGCAGTTCTTC	CATSRDLGLYNEQFF	TRBV15	.	TRBD2	TRBJ2-1
TGTGCCAGCAGTTTGGGGACAGGGTCCGAGCAGTACTTC	CASSLGTGSEQYF	TRBV6-2/TRBV6-3	.	TRBD1	TRBJ2-7
TGTGCCAGCTCACTAGCAGGAGGGATGAACACTGAAGCTTTCTTT	CASSLAGGMNTEAFF	TRBV18	.	.	TRBJ1-1
TGTGCCAGTAATCCGGGACAGGGGGCGCGTGGCTACACCTTC	CASNPGQGARGYTF	TRBV19	.	TRBD1	TRBJ1-2
TGTGCCAGCAGTGAACATTTGGCAGGTAAAGCTTTCTTT	CASSEHLAGKAFF	TRBV25-1	.	.	TRBJ1-1
TGTGCCAGCTCACCCCGTGAGGCTGGCTACACCTTC	CASSPREAGYTF	TRBV18	.	.	TRBJ1-2
TGTGCTAGTGGTCCACGGGACAGGGTTAATGAAAAACTGTTTTTT	CASGPRDRVNEKLFF	TRBV12-5	.	TRBD1	TRBJ1-4
TGTGCCAGCAGCCCGGACAGGGGCACAGATACGCAGTATTTT	CASSPDRGTDTQYF	TRBV7-7	.	TRBD1	TRBJ2-3
TGTGCCATCCCGCGGACAGGAGCAAACACCGGGGAGCTGTTTTTT	CAIPRTGANTGELFF	TRBV10-3	.	TRBD1	TRBJ2-2
TGTGCCAGCAGTCCCTCCCACTCCCTCTCCGATTTT	CASSPSHSLSDF	TRBV12-3/TRBV12-4	.	.	TRBJ1-3
TGTGCCAGCAGCTTGGCCCCAGGGGGGTATAATTCACCCCTCCACTTT	CASSLAPGGYNSPLHF	TRBV5-4	.	TRBD1	TRBJ1-6
TGTGCCAGCAGCGGAACAGGGGTCAACACTGAAGCTTTCTTT	CASSGTGVNTEAFF	TRBV5-6	.	TRBD1	TRBJ1-1
TGTGCCAGCAGTGATGGCAGGGCCCGTGGCCAGCCCCAGCATTTT	CASSDGRARGQPQHF	TRBV2	.	.	TRBJ1-5
TGTGCCAGCAGCAAAACAGGGTTAAGGGAAGCTTTCTTT	CASSKTGLREAFF	TRBV12-3/TRBV12-4	.	.	TRBJ1-1
TGTGCCAGCAGCTTCCCAGGGGAGACCCAGTACTTC	CASSFPGETQYF	TRBV5-4	.	.	TRBJ2-5
TGCGCCAGCAGCCAAGATGGAGGGGGCCGAGGAGATACGCAGTATTTT	CASSQDGGGRGDTQYF	TRBV4-3	.	.	TRBJ2-3
TGTGCCAGCAGTTTGGGGTCGGGGGAAAAACTGTTTTTT	CASSLGSGEKLFF	TRBV28	.	.	TRBJ1-4
TGTGCCAGTAGTATAGGGGGGACAGGGGTACCTTTGAACACTGAAGCTTTCTTT	CASSIGGTGVPLNTEAFF	TRBV19	.	TRBD1	TRBJ1-1
TGTGCCAGCAGTTATAGGGGGCCCCACTACGAGCAGTACTTC	CASSYRGPHYEQYF	TRBV6-5	.	TRBD1	TRBJ2-7
TGTGCCACCAGTGATTTCGGGCTAGCGGGGGTTAATGAGCAGTTCTTC	CATSDFGLAGVNEQFF	TRBV24-1	.	TRBD2	TRBJ2-1
TGCGCCAGCAGCCAACCTCCGGGACTAGCAGGGGAGACCCAGTACTTC	CASSQPPGLAGETQYF	TRBV4-1	once	TRBD2	TRBJ2-5
TGTGCCAGCAGTGGAGAGACAGGAGCTAACTATGGCTACACCTTC	CASSGETGANYGYTF	TRBV25-1	.	.	TRBJ1-2
TGTGCCAGCAGCCAACTAATCGTGGGACAGGGTAATGGCTACACCTTC	CASSQLIVGQGNGYTF	TRBV3-1/TRBV3-2	.	TRBD1	TRBJ1-2
TGTGCCAGCAGCCCGGGGACTAGCAATGAGCAGTTCTTC	CASSPGTSNEQFF	TRBV9	.	TRBD2	TRBJ2-1
TGTGCCAGCAGCCAACCCGAGGGAACAACTAATGAAAAACTGTTTTTT	CASSQPEGTTNEKLFF	TRBV4-2	.	.	TRBJ1-4
TGTGCCAGCAGTTACTCGACAGGCTATGGCTACACCTTC	CASSYSTGYGYTF	TRBV6-5	.	.	TRBJ1-2
TGTGCCAGCACCGCACAGGTCTCTGGAAACACCATATATTTT	CASTAQVSGNTIYF	TRBV7-2	.	.	TRBJ1-3
TGTGCCAGCAGAGATACAGGGTACACTGAAGCTTTCTTT	CASRDTGYTEAFF	TRBV2	.	.	TRBJ1-1
TGTGCCAGCAGCTACTTAGCGGGGGCCGAAACCGGGGAGCTGTTTTTT	CASSYLAGAETGELFF	TRBV7-3	.	TRBD2	TRBJ2-2
TGTGCCAGCAGTGCGCCCGGGACAGGGGGCCTCACTCAGCCCCAGCATTTT	CASSAPGTGGLTQPQHF	TRBV28	few	TRBD1	TRBJ1-5
TGTGCCAGCCGACAGGGTTGGGGCACTGAAGCTTTCTTT	CASRQGWGTEAFF	TRBV28	.	TRBD1	TRBJ1-1
TGCAGCGTCGTCGGGAACACCGGGGAGCTGTTTTTT	CSVVGNTGELFF	TRBV29-1	once	.	TRBJ2-2
TGTGCCAGCAGCGTCAGAGCCGGGACAGGCAATTCACCCCTCCACTTT	CASSVRAGTGNSPLHF	TRBV3-1/TRBV3-2	.	TRBD1	TRBJ1-6
TGTGCCAGCAGCCCTGGGACATGGCACACCGGGGAGCTGTTTTTT	CASSPGTWHTGELFF	TRBV3-1/TRBV3-2	.	.	TRBJ2-2
TGTGCCAGCAGCCTTCGAGCGGGGAGGTACCAAGAGACCCAGTACTTC	CASSLRAGRYQETQYF	TRBV7-9	few	TRBD2	TRBJ2-5
TGTGCCAGCAGCAGGAGACCAGGCACAGATACGCAGTATTTT	CASSRRPGTDTQYF	TRBV21-1	.	.	TRBJ2-3
TGTGCCAGCTCACCAAAGGCAGGGGGGAACACTGAAGCTTTCTTT	CASSPKAGGNTEAFF	TRBV18	.	TRBD1	TRBJ1-1
TGTGCCAGCCACCGGATCAGGGGATCCGGGGAGCTGTTTTTT	CASHRIRGSGELFF	TRBV2	.	.	TRBJ2-2